The 8 T cell receptor beta chains below come from one sample, sequenced in a study of blood T cell repertoires in COVID-19. Only in-frame clones appear in the TCRdb table, and some are missing; sequencing was by immunoSEQ multiplex PCR. Seen here are about 160,000 clones, roughly 80% observed once, and the top ten hold 6.5% to 9%. Sequencing was performed on peripheral blood. These receptors all come from a woman aged 40 to 50 with COVID-19, enrolled during active disease.

The V call is TRBV3-1 (or the pseudogene TRBV3-2), the J call TRBJ1-3; D not resolved. Trimming shortened V by 4 bases and J by 0 bases, and 4 bases separated the two germline ends. This CDR3 is 13 amino acids long. Germline V gene sequence: CDR1 LGHDT, CDR2 YNNKEL (reference sequence). The chain's CDR3 is CASSPFSGNTIYF. As DNA, the CDR3 is TGTGCCAGCAGCCCATTCTCTGGAAACACCATATATTTT.

This clone was counted between two and nine times. This chain connects TRBV10-2 to TRBJ2-1; 8 nucleotides agree with TRBD1. The CDR3 has 14 amino acids. Trimming at V came to 4 bases and at J to 6 bases, leaving 5 bases not matched to a gene. Germline V gene data show CDR1 as WSHSY and CDR2 as SAAADI. CDR3 nucleotide sequence: TGCGCCAGCAGTGTGGGACAGGAGATCAATGAGCAGTTCTTC. This sequence encodes CASSVGQEINEQFF.

The chain recombines TRBV6-4 with TRBJ2-1; possible D gene TRBD2, 6 bases. The CDR3 is 15 amino acids. V was shortened by 4 bases and J by 8 bases, with 18 bases between the two germline ends. Germline V gives CDR1 MRHNA, CDR2 SNTAGT. The CDR3 here is CASSAGRGPGHEQFF. CDR3 nucleotide sequence: TGTGCCAGCAGTGCTGGGCGGGGCCCTGGGCATGAGCAGTTCTTC.

This clone was counted only a few times. The chain recombines TRBV11-2 with TRBJ1-1; D remains ambiguous. CDR3 length: 11 residues. CDR1 is SGHAT and CDR2 is FQNNGV in the germline V gene. V was trimmed by 4 bases and J by 4 bases, leaving 4 bases between them. CDR3: CASSSGTEAFF. Here the CDR3 DNA reads TGTGCCAGCAGCTCCGGCACTGAAGCTTTCTTT.

V gene TRBV5-4 combines with J gene TRBJ2-1, with 9 bases aligning to TRBD2. V was clipped by 3 bases and J by 10 bases; unmatched bases: 8. Germline V gives CDR1 SGHNT, CDR2 YYREEE (reference sequence). CDR3 length: 14 residues. CDR3 residues: CASSYLAGSREQFF. DNA of the CDR3: TGTGCCAGCAGCTACCTAGCGGGGTCCCGGGAGCAGTTCTTC.

The J gene is TRBJ2-1, the V gene TRBV7-9; TRBD2 matches at 12 bases. J gave up 8 bases and V 4 bases, and 12 bases lay outside the gene matches. Germline CDR1 and CDR2: SEHNR and FQNEAQ (reference sequence). The CDR3 is made up of 17 amino acids. The DNA of the CDR3 is TGTGCCAGCAGCTCCCGAATCGGGCTAGCGGGGGGGGATGAGCAGTTCTTC. Its translation is CASSSRIGLAGGDEQFF.

This clone showed up just once. The chain links TRBV9 to TRBJ1-1; TRBD1 is a possible D gene (5 bases). Per germline, CDR1 SGDLS and CDR2 YYNGEE. V was cut by 3 bases and J by 1 base, with 7 bases left in between. This CDR3 comprises 13 residues. The CDR3 DNA reads as TGTGCCAGCAGCGAGGGGCGGAACACTGAAGCTTTCTTT. Protein product: CASSEGRNTEAFF.

This clone occurred once. The chain is built from TRBV2 and TRBJ1-2; the match to TRBD1 covers 7 bases. CDR3 length equals 14 residues. From germline, CDR1 is SNHLY and CDR2 FYNNEI. With V trimmed by 7 bases and J by 2 bases, 7 bases remained unmatched. CDR3 nucleotides: TGTGCCAGCACCCGGGACAGTATCAACTATGGCTACACCTTC. Translation gives CASTRDSINYGYTF.